This T cell receptor beta chain was observed in a study of response to subunit inactivated influenza vaccine. Trimming removed 0 bases at V and 6 bases at J, with 14 bases between. This CDR3 contains 15 residues. Germline V lookup: CDR1 MNHEY, CDR2 SMNVEV (reference sequence). MiXCR was run by TCRdb on the RT-PCR reads, yielding one entry per CDR3 protein. In the table there are around 850,000 distinct CDR3 sequences, approximately 18% of which are singletons. In the case of this clonotype: Its target is unknown.

Whole-study findings and limits: A suggestion made by the authors is that each seasonal influenza vaccination recruits few new T cells.

The receptor's source is a man aged 50 or older who received an inactivated influenza vaccine. Specimen: PBMCs from blood, collected around 5 days after vaccination. The chain joins TRBV27 to TRBJ1-2, with D perhaps matching TRBD1 (5 bases). The CDR3 protein is CASSLSVREYDGYTF. CDR3 bases: TGTGCCAGCAGTTTATCGGTCAGGGAGTACGATGGCTACACCTTC.